This T cell receptor (beta chain) was identified during a study of CD8 T cells in ankylosing spondylitis. Findings of the study overall: A TCR beta motif made of under 10 highly homologous variants seemed typical of ankylosing spondylitis blood. Within matched ankylosing spondylitis synovial fluid, disease-linked clones were reportedly significantly enriched. Earlier literature documents some of the motif variants in reactive arthritis synovial fluid and blood.

As the method for making TCR beta libraries, quantitative 5'-RACE with molecular barcodes was used. Using its own MiXCR run on the 5' RACE reads, TCRdb lists one record per CDR3 protein. This sample has about 250,000 distinct CDR3 sequences, with 20% to 30% found just once. This clonotype was seen at least ten times. Its target is not known. V lost 2 bases, J lost 14 bases, and 10 bases lay in between. The CDR3 runs 12 residues. Germline V lookup: CDR1 SGHDN, CDR2 FVKESK. Material: blood, either unsorted or a sorted T cell fraction (not recorded which). This TCR derives from a male donor with ankylosing spondylitis or in good health (not recorded which). V gene TRBV14 combines with J gene TRBJ1-6, with no clear D. CDR3 amino acids: CASSQSHRALHF. Here the CDR3 DNA reads TGTGCCAGCAGCCAATCGCATAGGGCCCTCCACTTT.